This TCR beta chain was sequenced in a study of blood T cell repertoires in COVID-19. Overall study context: The samples span acute and convalescent COVID-19 from the United States, Italy and Spain.

Study processing details: Quantification of nucleated cells was approximated via reference gene primer amplification. Profiled with immunoSEQ multiplex PCR; TCRdb holds only in-frame clones, not every one. For V, J and clone size, that table is used; D and trimming come from the DNA. The sample records around 100,000 clones, around nine tenths being singletons. CDR1 is MNHEY and CDR2 is SVGAGI in the germline V gene. The CDR3 runs to 16 residues. Trimming pared 0 bases from V and 4 bases from J, leaving 15 bases between. The rearrangement uses TRBV6-5 and TRBJ2-5; maybe TRBD2 (7 bases). The source of this sequence is a middle-aged man with acute or convalescent COVID-19. Sequenced material: peripheral blood. The CDR3, as DNA: TGTGCCAGCAGTTACTCGGGAAGGGGGGGAGGAGAGACCCAGTACTTC. Its protein product is CASSYSGRGGGETQYF.